This is a list of T cell receptor beta chains from one sample in a study of blood T cell repertoires in COVID-19. Here immunoSEQ multiplex PCR was the method, and the copy in TCRdb shows in-frame clones only, minus some. The top ten hold 2.5% to 3% of the sample, which has just over 350,000 clones, roughly 90% seen once. The sample comprised PBMCs or T cells enriched from blood (not recorded which). Receptors were obtained from a woman in her 30s who had recovered from COVID-19. CDR3s include the opening cysteine and the closing phenylalanine or tryptophan. The D gene is left open where the match is weak. Some rows have no size entry. The others give once, few or many, or a class for an expanded clone.

j_call,v_call,clone_size,d_call,cdr3_nt,cdr3_aa
TRBJ1-2,TRBV15,-,TRBD1,TGTGCCACCAGCATGGGACAGGGACCTAACTATGGCTACACCTTC,CATSMGQGPNYGYTF
TRBJ2-7,TRBV29-1,few,-,TGCAGCGTTGATACAGGGGGGGGCGAGCAGTACTTC,CSVDTGGGEQYF
TRBJ2-1,TRBV10-3,-,-,TGTGCCATCAGTGAGTCAGGACATTTGGAGCAGTTCTTC,CAISESGHLEQFF
TRBJ1-5,TRBV12-3/TRBV12-4,-,-,TGTGCCAGCAGTTTCGCTAGTCAGCCCCAGCATTTT,CASSFASQPQHF
TRBJ2-1,TRBV5-1,-,TRBD2,TGCGCCAGCAACCTGGCGGGGGAGGTGGGTGAGCAGTTCTTC,CASNLAGEVGEQFF
TRBJ2-1,TRBV5-4,-,-,TGTGCCAGCAGCCCTCAGGGTCTCAATGAGCAGTTCTTC,CASSPQGLNEQFF
TRBJ2-7,TRBV6-1,-,TRBD2,TGTGCCAGCAGTGAAGGGACTAGCGGCTACTACGAGCAGTACTTC,CASSEGTSGYYEQYF
TRBJ2-2,TRBV7-9,-,TRBD2,TGTGCCAGCAGCTCAGGGGACATTCGGACTAGCGGGAGAGTCGGGGAGCTGTTTTTT,CASSSGDIRTSGRVGELFF
TRBJ1-4,TRBV29-1,-,-,TGCAGCGTTGAAGATGAGGTGGGGGGAGTGGGAAAACTGTTTTTT,CSVEDEVGGVGKLFF
TRBJ2-7,TRBV9,-,TRBD2,TGTGCCAGCAGCGTAGTTAGCGGGGAGCAGTACTTC,CASSVVSGEQYF
TRBJ1-2,TRBV2,-,-,TGTGCCAGCAGTCCTGCGGTCCAGGGTGGGTATGGCTACACCTTC,CASSPAVQGGYGYTF
TRBJ1-6,TRBV3-1/TRBV3-2,-,TRBD1,TGTGCCAGCACCGGACAGGGGGGTTATTCACCCCTCCACTTT,CASTGQGGYSPLHF
TRBJ2-2,TRBV5-4,-,-,TGTGCCAGCAGCTTGGCCAAGCGGGCCCCTGGTAGTACCGGGGAGCTGTTTTTT,CASSLAKRAPGSTGELFF
TRBJ1-6,TRBV5-1,-,-,TGCGCCAGCAGCTTGGTTGGAGGGAGCTCCTATAATTCACCCCTCCACTTT,CASSLVGGSSYNSPLHF
TRBJ2-2,TRBV19,-,TRBD1,TGTGCCAGTAGAGGGACAGGGGGCACCGGGGAGCTGTTTTTT,CASRGTGGTGELFF
TRBJ2-3,TRBV18,-,TRBD2,TGTGCCAGCTCAATGCTAGCGGGAGAGACGCAGTATTTT,CASSMLAGETQYF
TRBJ2-2,TRBV25-1,-,-,TGTGCCAGCAGATTACAGAACACCGGGGAGCTGTTTTTT,CASRLQNTGELFF
TRBJ1-5,TRBV4-1,-,TRBD1,TGCGCCAGCAGCCTGACAGGGGCTCAGCCCCAGCATTTT,CASSLTGAQPQHF
TRBJ1-1,TRBV7-2,-,-,TGTGCCAGCACCTTATCGGGGGGACACACTGAAGCTTTCTTT,CASTLSGGHTEAFF
TRBJ2-3,TRBV7-8,-,TRBD2,TGTGCCAGCAGCATTAGCCGGCTAGCGGGGGGGAGCACAGATACGCAGTATTTT,CASSISRLAGGSTDTQYF
TRBJ1-4,TRBV4-1,-,-,TGCGCCACCAAGCCGGGAATAGGAACTAATGAAAAACTGTTTTTT,CATKPGIGTNEKLFF
TRBJ2-7,TRBV6-5,-,-,TGTGCCAGCAGTTACTCTTCGACAGGAGCCTCCTACGAGCAGTACTTC,CASSYSSTGASYEQYF
TRBJ2-7,TRBV11-2,-,TRBD2,TGTGCCAGCAGCTTACTAGCGGGGGGCCACGAGCAGTACTTC,CASSLLAGGHEQYF
TRBJ2-3,TRBV10-1,-,TRBD2,TGCGCCAGCAGTTCGGGACTAGCGGGGGCAGATACGCAGTATTTT,CASSSGLAGADTQYF
TRBJ2-3,TRBV5-1,-,TRBD2,TGCGCCAGCAGCATGCGGGGGAGCACAGATACGCAGTATTTT,CASSMRGSTDTQYF
TRBJ1-6,TRBV3-1/TRBV3-2,few,-,TGTGCCAGCAGCCAATTAAGGGCAAAAGGGGGTTCACCCCTCCACTTT,CASSQLRAKGGSPLHF
TRBJ2-7,TRBV7-2,-,TRBD2,TGTGCCAGCAGGGATGTAGCGGGGGGGCCCTACGAGCAGTACTTC,CASRDVAGGPYEQYF
TRBJ2-7,TRBV7-9,-,TRBD2,TGTGCCAGCAGCTCCGGGCCCAGCGGGAACCCTTACGAGCAGTACTTC,CASSSGPSGNPYEQYF
TRBJ2-4,TRBV4-1,-,-,TGCGCCAGCAGCCAAGTGGGGGCGGGAGCCAAAAACATTCAGTACTTC,CASSQVGAGAKNIQYF
TRBJ2-4,TRBV11-3,few,TRBD2,TGTGCCAGCAGCCCGGGCAGCGGGAGAGGTCTGGCCAAAAACATTCAGTACTTC,CASSPGSGRGLAKNIQYF
TRBJ1-6,TRBV2,-,TRBD1,TGTGCCAGCATGAAGGGACAGGGTCCTCAGCCCCTCCACTTT,CASMKGQGPQPLHF
TRBJ2-7,TRBV28,-,TRBD1,TGTGCCAGCAGTTTAGACAGGGGGCACTACGAGCAGTACTTC,CASSLDRGHYEQYF
TRBJ2-7,TRBV7-8,-,TRBD1,TGTGCCAGCAGCTTATACAGGGGGAATGGCTACGAGCAGTACTTC,CASSLYRGNGYEQYF
TRBJ2-7,TRBV25-1,-,TRBD1,TGTGCCAGCAGTGAGCCCGGGACAGGGGTCTACGAGCAGTACTTC,CASSEPGTGVYEQYF
TRBJ1-1,TRBV19,-,-,TGTGCCAGTAGTATACAGATTTATAGCGAAATGAACACTGAAGCTTTCTTT,CASSIQIYSEMNTEAFF
TRBJ1-1,TRBV28,once,-,TGTGCCAGCATCACTAACACTGAAGCTTTCTTT,CASITNTEAFF
TRBJ1-6,TRBV11-2,-,-,TGTGCCAGCAGCTTAGTTCAGGGCAATTCGGCCCTCCACTTT,CASSLVQGNSALHF
TRBJ1-5,TRBV5-8,-,TRBD1,TGTGCCAGCAGCTTGGGGACAGGTCAAAATCAGCCCCAGCATTTT,CASSLGTGQNQPQHF
TRBJ2-3,TRBV7-2,-,TRBD1,TGTGCCAGCAGCTTAAGACAGGGGGCGCAGTATTTT,CASSLRQGAQYF
TRBJ1-1,TRBV18,-,-,TGTGCCAGCTCACCAAAGGAGGGTGGCACTGAAGCTTTCTTT,CASSPKEGGTEAFF
TRBJ2-3,TRBV9,-,TRBD2,TGTGCCAGCAGCGTAGGTAGCGCGGGGGGGCTTGGGCAGTATTTT,CASSVGSAGGLGQYF
TRBJ2-1,TRBV19,-,-,TGTGCCAGTAGTATCCGGGTTTACGATGAGCAGTTCTTC,CASSIRVYDEQFF
TRBJ1-2,TRBV30,-,-,TGTGCCTGGAGTGTCCGGCAGGGCAGGTTCTCAGGCTACACCTTC,CAWSVRQGRFSGYTF
TRBJ2-7,TRBV5-1,-,-,TGCGCCAGCAGCTTGGAGGGAGCGGGTGACGAGCAGTACTTC,CASSLEGAGDEQYF
TRBJ1-1,TRBV6-6,-,TRBD1,TGTGCCAGCAGTTACGGACAGGGCACAGCTTTCTTT,CASSYGQGTAFF
TRBJ2-7,TRBV19,-,TRBD2,TGTGCCACTTCCAGCGGGAGGGCCTACGAGCAGTACTTC,CATSSGRAYEQYF
TRBJ1-1,TRBV2,-,TRBD1,TGTGCCAGCAGCGCAACAGGGGAACTTGAAGCTTTCTTT,CASSATGELEAFF
TRBJ2-7,TRBV7-9,-,-,TGTGCCAGTGAAGCTTTGAGCTCCTACGAGCAGTACTTC,CASEALSSYEQYF
TRBJ2-7,TRBV13,-,TRBD1,TGTGCCAGCAGCGGACAGGGCCTGCGGGGCGAGCAGTACTTC,CASSGQGLRGEQYF
TRBJ2-7,TRBV5-1,-,-,TGCGCCAGCAGCTTGGCCCTAGGGGTTTCCTACGAGCAGTACTTC,CASSLALGVSYEQYF
TRBJ2-2,TRBV4-1,-,-,TGCGCCAGCAGCCGGCTGTTAGGGGACACCGGGGAGCTGTTTTTT,CASSRLLGDTGELFF
TRBJ2-3,TRBV2,-,TRBD2,TGTGCCAGCAGCCTTAGCGGGACAAACACAGATACGCAGTATTTT,CASSLSGTNTDTQYF
TRBJ2-7,TRBV19,-,TRBD2,TGTGCCAGTAGTACCCAACTAGCGGGAGCGGGCGAGCAGTACTTC,CASSTQLAGAGEQYF
TRBJ2-7,TRBV15,-,-,TGTGCCACCAGCAGAGTTAAGGACACCCCCTACGAGCAGTACTTC,CATSRVKDTPYEQYF
TRBJ2-7,TRBV18,-,-,TGTGCCAGCTCACCAAATCTCTCCTACGAGCAGTACTTC,CASSPNLSYEQYF
TRBJ2-7,TRBV11-2,-,TRBD2,TGTGCCAGCAGCTCACCGGGACTAGCGGCAAGCGAGCAGTACTTC,CASSSPGLAASEQYF
TRBJ1-2,TRBV19,-,-,TGTGCCAGTAATTACGAGCAGGGGATCTATGGCTACACCTTC,CASNYEQGIYGYTF
TRBJ1-4,TRBV5-1,once,TRBD1,TGCGCCAGCAGCCCAAACAGCAGGGGGCGGAATGAAAAACTGTTTTTT,CASSPNSRGRNEKLFF
TRBJ1-6,TRBV6-5,-,-,TGTGCCAGCAGTTGGCCCCCAGGGGTGATCCACTTT,CASSWPPGVIHF